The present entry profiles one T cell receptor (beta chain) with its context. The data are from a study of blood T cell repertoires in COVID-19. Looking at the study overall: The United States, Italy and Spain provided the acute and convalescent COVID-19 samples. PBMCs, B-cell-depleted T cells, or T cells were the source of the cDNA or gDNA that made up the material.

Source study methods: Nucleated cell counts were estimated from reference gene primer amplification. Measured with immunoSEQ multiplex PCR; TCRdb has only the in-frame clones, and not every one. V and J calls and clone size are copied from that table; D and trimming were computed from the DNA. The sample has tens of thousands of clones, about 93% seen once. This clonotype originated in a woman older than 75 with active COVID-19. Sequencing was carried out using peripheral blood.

This chain's CDR3 is CASSIERGPSTNEKLFF. The CDR3 DNA sequence: TGTGCCAGTAGTATAGAGAGGGGGCCTTCAACTAATGAAAAACTGTTTTTT. The rearrangement joins TRBV19 to TRBJ1-4, with 7 positions matching TRBD1. CDR1 and CDR2 (germline): LNHDA, SQIVND (reference sequence). Losses at the gene ends were 0 bases for V and 0 bases for J; bases not matched to a gene: 4. The CDR3 contains 17 residues.